The 25 T cell receptor beta chains below all came from one sample that was sequenced in a study of blood T cell repertoires in COVID-19. Clones were read by immunoSEQ multiplex PCR, and TCRdb kept only the in-frame ones, dropping some. The table has fewer than 300,000 clones, 82% seen once. Material: PBMCs or T cells enriched from blood (not recorded which). These receptor sequences come from a man in his forties or fifties who had been exposed to COVID-19.

The chain has TRBV3-1 (or the pseudogene TRBV3-2) and TRBJ1-2; possible D gene TRBD1, 6 bases. The CDR3 consists of 13 residues. The V and J ends lost 6 bases and 4 bases respectively, with 12 bases between them. Germline V gene lookup returns CDR1 LGHDT and CDR2 YNNKEL (reference sequence). For the CDR3, the DNA is TGTGCCAGCAGTCTTGGACAGACCTATGGCTACACCTTC. The encoded protein is CASSLGQTYGYTF.

The chain uses TRBV25-1 and TRBJ2-3, with 7 bases lining up with TRBD2. The CDR3 length is 15 residues. Per the germline V gene, CDR1 is MGHDK and CDR2 is SYGVNS. V gave up 10 bases and J gave up 1 base; unmatched junction bases: 11. CDR3: CATQGRLAGTDTQYF. Written as DNA, the CDR3 is TGTGCCACTCAGGGTCGACTAGCTGGCACAGATACGCAGTATTTT.

The rearrangement joins TRBV6-5 to TRBJ1-5; D is ambiguous. V lost 3 bases and J lost 7, with 10 bases in between. CDR1 and CDR2 from the germline V gene are MNHEY and SVGAGI. The CDR3 runs 13 residues. The CDR3 DNA reads as TGTGCCAGCAGTTATGGTGAGAGACAGCCCCAGCATTTT. Translation: CASSYGERQPQHF.

This chain connects TRBV27 to TRBJ2-1; D perhaps matches TRBD2 (5 bases). CDR1 and CDR2 from the germline V gene are MNHEY and SMNVEV (reference sequence). The ends were cut back, 7 bases at V and 6 bases at J, with 7 bases in the middle. The CDR3 totals 11 residues. CDR3: CASKLVNEQFF. The CDR3 DNA is TGTGCCAGCAAACTAGTCAATGAGCAGTTCTTC.

J is TRBJ2-6 and V is TRBV25-1; D is possibly TRBD1 (5 bases). The CDR3 is 15 residues long. CDR1 is MGHDK and CDR2 is SYGVNS in the germline V gene. Trimming stripped 5 bases from V and 0 bases from J, with 8 bases between. CDR3 in amino acids: CASSLGVSGANVLTF. The CDR3 bases are TGTGCCAGCAGTTTAGGGGTCTCTGGGGCCAACGTCCTGACTTTC.

This clone occurred once. This chain uses TRBV24-1 with TRBJ2-2, with unresolved D. In germline, CDR1 is KGHDR, CDR2 SFDVKD. V lost 5 bases and J lost 8, with 11 bases in between. This CDR3 region has 13 residues. Here the CDR3 reads CATSVDEKGELFF. CDR3 DNA: TGTGCCACCAGTGTTGATGAGAAAGGGGAGCTGTTTTTT.

The CDR3 region has the DNA TGTGCCAGCAGCACCCGACAGGGAAACTATGGCTACACCTTC. Its translation is CASSTRQGNYGYTF. This sequence joins TRBV21-1 and TRBJ1-2; the table's D call, TRBD1, was not checked against the DNA. TRBV21-1 is recorded as a pseudogene. CDR3 length: 14 residues.

The chain has TRBV30 and TRBJ1-4; unclear D gene. The V and J ends lost 0 bases and 8 bases respectively, with 13 bases between them. CDR3 length: 14 residues. Per the germline V gene, CDR1 is GTSNPN and CDR2 is SVGIG (reference sequence). The CDR3 DNA is TGTGCCTGGAGTGTAGAGGGATTAGGCGAAAAACTGTTTTTT. Its protein is CAWSVEGLGEKLFF.

This clone has only one observation. The J gene is TRBJ2-7, the V gene TRBV11-3, with 11 bases aligning to TRBD2. The CDR3 spans 15 residues. V gave up 5 bases and J gave up 2 bases; unmatched junction bases: 5. Germline CDR1 SGHNT, CDR2 YENEEA. CDR3: CASSPLAGGPYEQYF. In DNA, the CDR3 is TGTGCCAGCAGCCCATTAGCGGGAGGGCCCTACGAGCAGTACTTC.

The V call is TRBV3-1 (or the pseudogene TRBV3-2), the J call TRBJ2-1; no definite D call. V gave up 1 base and J gave up 12 bases, with 13 bases separating them. The CDR3 extends over 13 amino acids. Per germline, CDR1 LGHDT and CDR2 YNNKEL (reference sequence). The CDR3 protein is CASSQATALVQFF. The CDR3 nucleotides are TGTGCCAGCAGCCAAGCTACTGCGCTGGTGCAGTTCTTC.

The CDR3 here is CASTGGRANEQFF. The CDR3 DNA is TGTGCCAGCACGGGCGGGAGGGCTAATGAGCAGTTCTTC. The V and J genes are TRBV2 and TRBJ2-1; TRBD2 matches 9 bases. With 7 bases clipped from V and 7 bases from J, the junction kept 5 bases outside the gene matches. Germline V lookup: CDR1 SNHLY, CDR2 FYNNEI. The CDR3 covers 13 residues.

The chain has TRBV5-8 and TRBJ1-2, with D perhaps TRBD1 (5 bases). The CDR3 contains 15 residues. Trimming pared 0 bases from V and 4 bases from J, leaving 13 bases between. The germline V gene encodes CDR1 SGHTS and CDR2 YDEGEE. The CDR3 DNA sequence: TGTGCCAGCAGCTTGGGCTTAAGGGGAATCTATGGCTACACCTTC. This codes for CASSLGLRGIYGYTF.

This clone was counted a single time. V gene TRBV18 combines with J gene TRBJ2-1; D unclear. The CDR3 covers 15 residues. CDR1 and CDR2 (germline): KGHSH, LQKENI. V lost 2 bases, J lost 10 bases, and 18 bases lay in between. The CDR3 region is CASSPLPTSDIEQFF. DNA for the CDR3: TGTGCCAGCTCACCATTGCCGACATCCGACATCGAGCAGTTCTTC.

In this sample, this clone turned up many times. This chain links TRBV30 with TRBJ1-2; tentatively, D is TRBD1 (5 bases). The CDR3 contains 12 residues. Trimming cost V 4 bases and J 5 bases, with 11 bases left between them. Per germline, CDR1 GTSNPN and CDR2 SVGIG (reference sequence). The CDR3 sequence is CAWMRQGYGYTF. The CDR3 bases are TGTGCCTGGATGAGGCAGGGTTATGGCTACACCTTC.

This sequence joins TRBV5-1 and TRBJ2-1, with TRBD1 identical over 9 bases. CDR3 length: 16 amino acids. Per germline, CDR1 SGHRS and CDR2 YFSETQ. The junction had 5 bases not matched to a gene; V was cut back by 4 bases and J by 0 bases. CDR3 in DNA: TGCGCCAGCAGCACCGGGACAGGGAGCTCCTACAATGAGCAGTTCTTC. Protein: CASSTGTGSSYNEQFF.

The CDR3 is CASSPRQNLAKNIQYF. CDR3 bases: TGTGCCAGCAGCCCTAGACAGAACCTAGCCAAAAACATTCAGTACTTC. J is TRBJ2-4 and V is TRBV27; D perhaps matches TRBD1 (5 bases). Trimming left V 6 bases short and J 0 bases short, with 15 bases between. Germline V gene sequence: CDR1 MNHEY, CDR2 SMNVEV (reference sequence). This CDR3 contains 16 residues.

This sequence joins TRBV6-5 and TRBJ1-1; 8 bases are shared with TRBD1. Germline loops: CDR1 MNHEY, CDR2 SVGAGI. J was trimmed by 5 bases and V by 6 bases; bases with no gene match: 5. CDR3 size: 13 residues. The CDR3 bases are TGTGCCAGCAGGATACAGGGGGGAACTGAAGCTTTCTTT. It specifies CASRIQGGTEAFF.

The chain recombines TRBV13 with TRBJ2-1; D remains unclear. Germline V gene data show CDR1 as PRHDT and CDR2 as FYEKMQ (reference sequence). The length of the CDR3 is 15 residues. V was cut by 4 bases and J by 9 bases, with 19 bases left in between. CDR3 protein: CASSSLIIQEGEQFF. CDR3 coding DNA: TGTGCCAGCAGCTCCCTTATAATTCAGGAAGGTGAGCAGTTCTTC.

This chain connects TRBV20-1 to TRBJ2-5, with D perhaps TRBD1 (6 bases). The germline V gene has CDR1 DFQATT and CDR2 SNEGSKA (reference sequence). With 3 bases removed from V and 4 bases from J, the gap between germline ends came to 21 bases. This CDR3 region has 16 residues. This CDR3 is CSASSYARGLTETQYF. CDR3 bases: TGCAGTGCTAGTTCGTACGCCAGGGGTTTAACAGAGACCCAGTACTTC.

The V and J genes are TRBV11-3 and TRBJ2-1; D gene uncertain. The CDR3 sequence is 11 residues long. Germline CDR1 and CDR2: SGHNT and YENEEA. Trimming left V 4 bases short and J 9 bases short, with 7 bases between. For the CDR3, the DNA is TGTGCCAGCAGCTCCCCCCTTGAGCAGTTCTTC. Translation: CASSSPLEQFF.

CDR3 coding DNA: TGCAGCGGGACCGGGACAGGGGGCCTCCAGCAGTTCTTC. Amino acid sequence: CSGTGTGGLQQFF. The chain recombines TRBV29-1 with TRBJ2-1; 12 nucleotides match TRBD1. This CDR3 is 13 amino acids long. J lost 11 bases, V lost 7 bases, and 9 bases had no gene match. Germline CDR1 reads SQVTM; CDR2 reads ANQGSEA.

The CDR3 here is CASSPWATSGRSYEQYF. The DNA of the CDR3 is TGTGCCAGCAGCCCGTGGGCGACTAGCGGGAGGTCCTACGAGCAGTACTTC. This chain uses TRBV5-6 with TRBJ2-7; 13 bases fit TRBD2. The CDR3 covers 17 residues. Germline V CDR1 and CDR2: SGHDT, YYEEEE. V dropped 4 bases and J dropped 1; count of bases not matched to a gene: 8.

This clone was seen a handful of times. This chain uses TRBV24-1 with TRBJ2-2; D remains unclear. Germline V gene sequence: CDR1 KGHDR, CDR2 SFDVKD. Between the trimmed V and J ends, which lost 9 bases and 0 bases, there was a span of 7 bases. The CDR3 is 13 residues long. Here the CDR3 reads CATELPNTGELFF. The CDR3, as DNA: TGTGCCACCGAGCTACCGAACACCGGGGAGCTGTTTTTT.

In this sample, this clone turned up once. The chain uses TRBV19 and TRBJ1-5; maybe TRBD1 (6 bases). Looked up from germline, CDR1 is LNHDA and CDR2 is SQIVND (reference sequence). CDR3 length: 14 residues. The ends were cut back, 3 bases at V and 4 bases at J, with 10 bases in the middle. The CDR3 DNA sequence: TGTGCCAGTAGTATTCACAGGGAGAATCAGCCCCAGCATTTT. Translated: CASSIHRENQPQHF. Full variable domain (rest looked up from reference TRBV19 and TRBJ1-5): DGGITQSPKYLFRKEGQNVTLSCEQNLNHDAMYWYRQDPGQGLRLIYYSQIVNDFQKGDIAEGYSVSREKKESFPLTVTSAQKNPTAFYLCASSIHRENQPQHFGDGTRLSIL.

The V and J genes are TRBV5-5 and TRBJ1-5; weak D call: TRBD1 (6 bases). In germline, CDR1 is SGHKS, CDR2 YYEKEE (reference sequence). The V end was cut by 4 bases, the J end by 1 base, with 12 bases between. The CDR3 runs 15 residues. In nucleotides, the CDR3 is TGTGCCAGCAGCCCGGGACAATTGAGCAATCAGCCCCAGCATTTT. Translating it yields CASSPGQLSNQPQHF.